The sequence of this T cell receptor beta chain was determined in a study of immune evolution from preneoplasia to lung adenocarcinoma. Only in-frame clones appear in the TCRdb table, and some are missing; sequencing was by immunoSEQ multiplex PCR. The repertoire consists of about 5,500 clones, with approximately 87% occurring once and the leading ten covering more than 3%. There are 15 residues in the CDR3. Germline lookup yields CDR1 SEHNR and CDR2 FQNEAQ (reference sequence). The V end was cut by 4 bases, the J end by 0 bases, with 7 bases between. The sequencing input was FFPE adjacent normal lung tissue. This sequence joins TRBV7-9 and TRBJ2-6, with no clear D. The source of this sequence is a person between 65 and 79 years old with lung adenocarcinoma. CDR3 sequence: CASSSRSSGANVLTF. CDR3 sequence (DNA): TGTGCCAGCAGCTCTCGTAGCTCTGGGGCCAACGTCCTGACTTTC. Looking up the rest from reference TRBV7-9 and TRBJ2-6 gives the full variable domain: DTGVSQNPRHKITKRGQNVTFRCDPISEHNRLYWYRQTLGQGPEFLTYFQNEAQLEKSRLLSDRFSAERPKGSFSTLEIQRTEQGDSAMYLCASSSRSSGANVLTFGAGSRLTVL.